This TCR beta chain comes out of a study of CXCR3-negative and CXCR3-positive naive CD8 T cells. Study results and caveats: More hydrophobic TRB CDR3s occurred in CXCR3-positive than in CXCR3-negative naive cells. Memory CD8+ cells showed much lower diversity, while both naive subsets were comparably high. CD5 surface expression was similar among naive subsets, and TCR strength was estimated by inference from TRB CDR3 properties.

Through 5' RACE with UMI labels, the TRB cDNA libraries were prepared. TCRdb re-called the 5' RACE reads and gives one entry per CDR3 protein, without DNA. The sample data list 150,000 to 180,000 distinct CDR3 sequences. About this clonotype itself: What it binds is unknown.

The CDR3 runs 14 residues. Per the germline V gene, CDR1 is SGHRS and CDR2 is YFSETQ. Triplicate sorting captured about 300,000 cells each from every CD8+ T cell subset. The CD45RO-CCR7+CD27+CD95- phenotype denoted naive CD8+ T cells. This TCR was recovered from a human donor in good health. Some clones in this sample may be carry-over from other donors' samples. The chain joins TRBV5-1 to TRBJ2-1; TCRdb outputs TRBD2, but without DNA this stays unchecked. Sequenced: naive CXCR3+ CD8+ T cells from blood. Subset reported: CD45RO-CCR7+CD27+CD95- naive CD8+ T cells expressing CXCR3 (TNR3+). Here the CDR3 reads CASSLGAGVNEQFF.